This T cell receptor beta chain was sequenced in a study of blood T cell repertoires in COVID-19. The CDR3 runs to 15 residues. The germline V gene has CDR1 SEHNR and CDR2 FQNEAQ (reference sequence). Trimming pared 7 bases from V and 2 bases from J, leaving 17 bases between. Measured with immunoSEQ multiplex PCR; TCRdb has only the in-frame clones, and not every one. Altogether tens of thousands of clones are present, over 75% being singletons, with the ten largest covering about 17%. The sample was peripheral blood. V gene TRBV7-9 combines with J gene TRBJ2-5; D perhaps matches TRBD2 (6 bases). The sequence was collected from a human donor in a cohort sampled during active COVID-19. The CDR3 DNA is TGTGCCAGCACCAAAGGGCGGGGAACTCAAGAGACCCAGTACTTC. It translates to CASTKGRGTQETQYF.